This T cell receptor (beta chain) emerged from a study of PD-L1 blockade in urothelial cancer. Study summary: A median approximately 140,000 T cells were found in blood samples.

Regarding the study as a whole: Patients who had durable benefit saw their tumor-associated blood clones expand more at 3 weeks.

The time point here: peripheral blood 6 weeks after treatment start. Patients were living with locally advanced or metastatic urothelial carcinoma. The authors spiked synthetic TCR analog templates into each PCR. Using immunoSEQ multiplex PCR, the repertoire was profiled, and TCRdb retains in-frame clones only, with some absent. The data show 50,000 or so clones, approximately 85% seen once. With respect to this clone: The antigen remains undetermined.

The CDR3 runs 16 residues. The V gene end was trimmed by 0 bases and the J gene end by 4 bases; junction bases not matched to a gene: 6. Germline CDR1 and CDR2: SGHDT and YYEEEE. This receptor was identified in a man aged 45-65 years with urothelial cancer. This specimen consisted of PBMCs, obtained around atezolizumab (anti-PD-L1) treatment. V gene TRBV5-6 combines with J gene TRBJ2-1, with TRBD1 matching over 8 bases. The CDR3 sequence: CASSLVGGTGYNEQFF. The CDR3 DNA reads as TGTGCCAGCAGCTTGGTAGGGGGGACAGGATACAATGAGCAGTTCTTC.